These 5 T cell receptor beta chains share one sample of origin, sequenced in a study of naive and memory T cell subsets. The SP2 primer and nested alpha and beta constant region primers amplified ligated cDNA in four rounds. MiXCR, run by TCRdb on the 5' RACE reads, gives a single entry per CDR3 protein. The sample lists about 62,000 distinct CDR3 sequences; 6% to 8.5% were seen once. TCR cDNA received a 3' ligated oligonucleotide that carried a UMI. These receptors came from a female donor in good health.

This clonotype has a count of ten or more. This chain connects TRBV29-1 to TRBJ2-1, with TRBD2 matching 8 bases. V trimming: 1 base; J trimming: 2 bases; junction bases outside the gene matches: 1. The CDR3 loop spans 14 amino acids. CDR1 and CDR2 (germline): SQVTM, ANQGSEA. The CDR3 nucleotides are TGCAGCGTTGAAGTGGGACTAGCCTACAATGAGCAGTTCTTC. Translating it yields CSVEVGLAYNEQFF.

V is TRBV5-1 and J is TRBJ2-2; 9 bases align to TRBD2. Unmatched junction bases numbered 8, after V lost 4 bases and J lost 4 bases. Per germline, CDR1 SGHRS and CDR2 YFSETQ. This CDR3 has 16 amino acids. This chain's CDR3 is CASSPRLADITGELFF. The CDR3 DNA reads as TGCGCCAGCAGCCCCAGACTAGCGGACATCACCGGGGAGCTGTTTTTT.

Only a few counts were recorded for this clonotype. The chain couples TRBV3-1 to TRBJ2-1; TRBD2 matches at 11 bases. CDR3 size: 15 residues. Germline CDR1 LGHDT, CDR2 YNNKEL (reference sequence). V lost 4 bases to trimming and J lost 9 bases; unmatched junction nucleotides: 8. The CDR3 loop reads CASSPLAGGPIEQFF. In DNA form, the CDR3 reads TGTGCCAGCAGCCCCTTAGCGGGGGGGCCTATTGAGCAGTTCTTC.

This clonotype was recorded many times. The gene calls are TRBV2 and TRBJ1-5; tentatively, D is TRBD1 (5 bases). Germline values: CDR1 SNHLY, CDR2 FYNNEI. V was trimmed by 4 bases and J by 6 bases, leaving 10 bases between them. The CDR3 covers 13 residues. CDR3 coding DNA: TGTGCCAGCAGTGCCAGGGTTAGTCAGCCCCAGCATTTT. It is translated as CASSARVSQPQHF.

This clonotype was observed at least ten times. This chain joins TRBV12-3 or TRBV12-4 and TRBJ2-1, with D perhaps TRBD2 (5 bases). V shed 7 bases and J shed 4 bases, with 14 bases lying between them. CDR3 size: 14 residues. The CDR3 is CASNNGETYNEQFF. The CDR3 DNA sequence: TGTGCCAGCAATAACGGGGAGACATACAATGAGCAGTTCTTC.